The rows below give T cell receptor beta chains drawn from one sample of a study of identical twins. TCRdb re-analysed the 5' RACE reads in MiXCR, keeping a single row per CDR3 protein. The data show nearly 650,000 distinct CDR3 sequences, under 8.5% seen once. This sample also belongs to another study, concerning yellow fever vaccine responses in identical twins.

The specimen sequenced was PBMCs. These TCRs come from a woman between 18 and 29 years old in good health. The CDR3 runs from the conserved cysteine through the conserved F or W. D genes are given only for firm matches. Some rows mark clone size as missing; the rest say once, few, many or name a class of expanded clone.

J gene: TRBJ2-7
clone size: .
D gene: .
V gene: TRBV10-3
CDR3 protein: CAISGGSLGYEQYF
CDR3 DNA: TGTGCCATCAGTGGGGGCTCTTTGGGTTACGAGCAGTACTTC

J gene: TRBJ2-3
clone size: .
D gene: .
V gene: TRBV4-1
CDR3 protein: CASSQDHPATDTQYF
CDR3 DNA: TGCGCCAGCAGCCAAGATCACCCAGCTACAGATACGCAGTATTTT

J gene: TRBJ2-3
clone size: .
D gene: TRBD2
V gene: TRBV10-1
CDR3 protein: CASSEGSSGRGDTQYF
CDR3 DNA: TGCGCCAGCAGTGAGGGGTCTAGCGGGAGGGGAGATACGCAGTATTTT

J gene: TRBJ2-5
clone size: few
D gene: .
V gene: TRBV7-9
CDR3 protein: CASSLDLRQETQYF
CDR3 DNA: TGTGCCAGCAGCTTAGATCTCAGGCAAGAGACCCAGTACTTC

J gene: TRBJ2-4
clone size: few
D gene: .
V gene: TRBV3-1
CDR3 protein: CASSQEGRKNIQYF
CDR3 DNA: TGTGCCAGCAGCCAAGAAGGCCGGAAAAACATTCAGTACTTC

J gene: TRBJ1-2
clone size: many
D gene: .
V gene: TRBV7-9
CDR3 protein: CASSSQRTYGYTF
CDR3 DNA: TGTGCCAGCAGCTCTCAACGCACGTATGGCTACACCTTC

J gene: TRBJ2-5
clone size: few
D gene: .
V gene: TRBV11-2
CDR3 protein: CASSLSQGMETQYF
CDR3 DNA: TGTGCCAGCAGCTTATCGCAAGGGATGGAGACCCAGTACTTC

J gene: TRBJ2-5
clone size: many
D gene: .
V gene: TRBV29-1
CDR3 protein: CSVEDRRGAETQYF
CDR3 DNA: TGCAGCGTTGAAGATCGACGGGGCGCGGAGACCCAGTACTTC

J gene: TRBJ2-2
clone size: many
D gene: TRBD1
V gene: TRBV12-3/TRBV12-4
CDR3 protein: CASSFRQGANTGELFF
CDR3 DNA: TGTGCCAGCAGTTTTCGACAGGGCGCGAACACCGGGGAGCTGTTTTTT

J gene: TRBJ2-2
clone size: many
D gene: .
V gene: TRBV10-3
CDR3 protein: CAIRITGGELFF
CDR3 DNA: TGTGCCATCAGGATTACAGGGGGGGAGCTGTTTTTT

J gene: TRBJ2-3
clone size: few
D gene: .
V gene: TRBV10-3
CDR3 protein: CAISAVSSTDTQYF
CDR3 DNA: TGTGCCATCAGTGCGGTCTCTAGCACAGATACGCAGTATTTT

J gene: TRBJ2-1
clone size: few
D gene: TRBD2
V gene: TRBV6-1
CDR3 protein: CAPGLAYVYNEQFF
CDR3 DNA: TGTGCTCCGGGACTAGCGTATGTCTACAATGAGCAGTTCTTC

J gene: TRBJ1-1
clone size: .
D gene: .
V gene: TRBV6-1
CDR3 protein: CASSRGHTNTEAFF
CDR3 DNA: TGTGCCAGCAGCCGCGGACACACGAACACTGAAGCTTTCTTT

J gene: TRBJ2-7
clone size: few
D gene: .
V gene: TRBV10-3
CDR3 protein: CAIRRGDSYEQYF
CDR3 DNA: TGTGCCATCAGGAGGGGTGACTCCTACGAGCAGTACTTC